This is a list of T cell receptor beta chains from one sample in a study of STAT5B mutations in CD4+ large granular lymphocyte leukemia. TCRdb's copy holds only in-frame clones and misses some; the assay was immunoSEQ multiplex PCR. In the table there are 30,000 or so clones, more than 75% of which are singletons. Sample: CD4+ T cells from blood buffy coats. These receptors were collected from a human donor in good health. CDR3s include the opening cysteine and the closing phenylalanine or tryptophan. Fields, in order: CDR3 protein, CDR3 DNA, J gene, V gene, D gene, clone size. The D gene is left open where the match is weak. Clone size, where shown, is once, few, many, or a class for clones that have expanded.

CDR3 protein: CASSLPAEGYGYTF
CDR3 DNA: TGTGCCAGCAGCTTGCCAGCGGAGGGTTATGGCTACACCTTC
J gene: TRBJ1-2
V gene: TRBV5-4
D gene: NA
clone size: NA

CDR3 protein: CSAHFAEIYGYTF
CDR3 DNA: TGCAGCGCCCATTTCGCGGAGATCTATGGCTACACCTTC
J gene: TRBJ1-2
V gene: TRBV29-1
D gene: NA
clone size: few

CDR3 protein: CASTNWVDRVGEKLFF
CDR3 DNA: TGTGCCAGCACCAACTGGGTCGATAGGGTGGGTGAAAAACTGTTTTTT
J gene: TRBJ1-4
V gene: TRBV7-9
D gene: NA
clone size: NA

CDR3 protein: CASSQDPNRVETQYF
CDR3 DNA: TGCGCCAGCAGCCAAGATCCGAACAGGGTTGAGACCCAGTACTTC
J gene: TRBJ2-5
V gene: TRBV4-1
D gene: NA
clone size: NA

CDR3 protein: CASSPSGRAAGANVLTF
CDR3 DNA: TGTGCCAGCAGCCCTAGCGGGAGGGCCGCTGGGGCCAACGTCCTGACTTTC
J gene: TRBJ2-6
V gene: TRBV4-2
D gene: TRBD2
clone size: few

CDR3 protein: CASSPFRTGLIYEQYF
CDR3 DNA: TGTGCCAGCAGCCCCTTTCGGACAGGGCTCATCTACGAGCAGTACTTC
J gene: TRBJ2-7
V gene: TRBV7-2
D gene: TRBD1
clone size: NA

CDR3 protein: CASSNGASYEQYF
CDR3 DNA: TGTGCCAGCAGCAACGGGGCTAGCTACGAGCAGTACTTC
J gene: TRBJ2-7
V gene: TRBV7-2
D gene: NA
clone size: NA

CDR3 protein: CASSLDPPRMFDNEQFF
CDR3 DNA: TGTGCCAGCAGCTTAGATCCCCCACGGATGTTCGACAATGAGCAGTTCTTC
J gene: TRBJ2-1
V gene: TRBV11-2
D gene: NA
clone size: few

CDR3 protein: CASSLVGTGKDEQFF
CDR3 DNA: TGTGCCAGCAGTTTGGTGGGTACAGGGAAAGATGAGCAGTTCTTC
J gene: TRBJ2-1
V gene: TRBV28
D gene: NA
clone size: NA

CDR3 protein: CASSLGRDTQYF
CDR3 DNA: TGTGCCAGCAGCTTAGGACGAGATACGCAGTATTTT
J gene: TRBJ2-3
V gene: TRBV11-3
D gene: NA
clone size: NA

CDR3 protein: CASSRDGVTYNEQFF
CDR3 DNA: TGCGCCAGCTCCAGGGACGGGGTCACCTACAATGAGCAGTTCTTC
J gene: TRBJ2-1
V gene: TRBV5-1
D gene: NA
clone size: few

CDR3 protein: CASSSGTGISGNTIYF
CDR3 DNA: TGTGCCAGCAGCTCTGGGACAGGGATCTCTGGAAACACCATATATTTT
J gene: TRBJ1-3
V gene: TRBV7-8
D gene: TRBD1
clone size: once

CDR3 protein: CASGLGTGGAYEQYF
CDR3 DNA: TGTGCTAGTGGTTTAGGGACAGGGGGCGCCTACGAGCAGTACTTC
J gene: TRBJ2-7
V gene: TRBV12-5
D gene: TRBD1
clone size: NA

CDR3 protein: CSVESGRGGNEQFF
CDR3 DNA: TGCAGCGTTGAATCCGGGAGGGGCGGCAATGAGCAGTTCTTC
J gene: TRBJ2-1
V gene: TRBV29-1
D gene: TRBD2
clone size: NA

CDR3 protein: CSAKQGVEQYF
CDR3 DNA: TGCAGTGCTAAACAGGGTGTCGAGCAGTACTTC
J gene: TRBJ2-7
V gene: TRBV20-1
D gene: NA
clone size: NA

CDR3 protein: CASSSGQGVYGYTF
CDR3 DNA: TGTGCCAGCTCATCGGGACAGGGGGTCTATGGCTACACCTTC
J gene: TRBJ1-2
V gene: TRBV18
D gene: TRBD1
clone size: NA

CDR3 protein: CASSFTPGPLNF
CDR3 DNA: TGTGCCAGCAGCTTCACACCGGGACCGCTGAACTTC
J gene: TRBJ2-7
V gene: TRBV7-2
D gene: NA
clone size: few

CDR3 protein: CASSIGSGSYGYTF
CDR3 DNA: TGTGCCAGTAGTATAGGGTCGGGGAGTTATGGCTACACCTTC
J gene: TRBJ1-2
V gene: TRBV19
D gene: NA
clone size: NA

CDR3 protein: CASKETMSEQYF
CDR3 DNA: TGTGCCAGCAAGGAGACTATGAGTGAGCAGTACTTC
J gene: TRBJ2-7
V gene: TRBV6-6
D gene: NA
clone size: NA

CDR3 protein: CASKGGRLSDTQYF
CDR3 DNA: TGTGCCAGCAAGGGAGGGAGATTATCAGATACGCAGTATTTT
J gene: TRBJ2-3
V gene: TRBV6-5
D gene: TRBD2
clone size: NA

CDR3 protein: CASSINTGITYNEQFF
CDR3 DNA: TGTGCCAGTAGTATCAATACAGGGATCACCTACAATGAGCAGTTCTTC
J gene: TRBJ2-1
V gene: TRBV19
D gene: NA
clone size: once

CDR3 protein: CASTGAGLRTGELFF
CDR3 DNA: TGTGCCAGCACCGGGGCGGGACTCAGAACCGGGGAGCTGTTTTTT
J gene: TRBJ2-2
V gene: TRBV6-5
D gene: NA
clone size: NA

CDR3 protein: CASSQVGQGRVREQYF
CDR3 DNA: TGTGCCAGCAGCCAAGTAGGGCAGGGCCGGGTGAGGGAGCAGTACTTC
J gene: TRBJ2-7
V gene: TRBV4-2
D gene: NA
clone size: NA

CDR3 protein: CASSKSWTEDLSYEQYF
CDR3 DNA: TGTGCCAGCAGCAAATCCTGGACAGAGGATCTGTCCTACGAGCAGTACTTC
J gene: TRBJ2-7
V gene: TRBV2
D gene: NA
clone size: NA

CDR3 protein: CASSLGPTYGYTF
CDR3 DNA: TGTGCCAGCAGCTTAGGGCCAACTTATGGCTACACCTTC
J gene: TRBJ1-2
V gene: TRBV7-2
D gene: NA
clone size: NA

CDR3 protein: CASTRDSSNYGYTF
CDR3 DNA: TGTGCCAGCACCAGGGACAGCTCTAACTATGGCTACACCTTC
J gene: TRBJ1-2
V gene: TRBV6-5
D gene: TRBD1
clone size: few

CDR3 protein: CASSSDSFPTDTQYF
CDR3 DNA: TGTGCCAGCAGCTCGGACAGTTTCCCCACAGATACGCAGTATTTT
J gene: TRBJ2-3
V gene: TRBV11-2
D gene: NA
clone size: NA